This TCR beta chain was sequenced for a study of beta chain features in type 1 diabetes. Sampling consisted of one heparinised blood draw per donor, averaging roughly 0.12 L. Points from the study as a whole: Shorter templates may be favored by PCR, equally so in patients and controls.

CDR3 length: 13 residues. The sequenced template was cDNA made from the entire isolated RNA. The average output of naive, central memory and regulatory T cell samples was around 3.5 million reads. Measured with immunoSEQ multiplex PCR; TCRdb has only the in-frame clones, and not every one. The data contain over 150,000 clones, roughly 8% of them seen just once; the ten biggest clones take up around 0.65%. This clone was picked up a small number of times. Its antigen is not identified. This TCR derives from a man aged 18 to 35 in good health. Sequencing was done on a sample of central memory CD4+ T cells from blood. The chain joins TRBV21-1 to TRBJ1-1; TRBD1 is taken as the D call from the table, unchecked against the DNA. TRBV21-1 is annotated as a pseudogene. CDR3 bases: TGTGCCAGCAGAACCAGGGGGAGCACTGAAGCTTTCTTT. As protein: CASRTRGSTEAFF.